The T cell receptor beta chain under discussion was sequenced for a study of blood T cell repertoires in COVID-19. Germline lookup yields CDR1 LNHDA and CDR2 SQIVND (reference sequence). This CDR3 region has 16 residues. Losses at the gene ends were 7 bases for V and 2 bases for J; bases not matched to a gene: 10. Sequencing used immunoSEQ multiplex PCR; TCRdb keeps in-frame clones, though not all of them. The sample comprises 180,000 or so clones, over 75% of which are singletons, and 8% to 13% rests with the top ten. In terms of age and location, participants ranged from about 18 to 90 years and lived in about 25 US areas. Recovered status applied to Cohort 3 donors who had two consecutive negative PCRs. It also applied to those with clearance or with symptom resolution.

The specimen was PBMCs or T cells enriched from blood (not recorded which). The chain has TRBV19 and TRBJ2-1; 8 positions agree with TRBD2. This receptor was obtained from a man over 45 who had recovered from COVID-19. CDR3 residues: CASTLNGRGAYNEQFF. The CDR3 DNA is TGTGCCAGTACCTTGAACGGGAGGGGCGCCTACAATGAGCAGTTCTTC.